Following are 27 T cell receptor beta chains from one sample sequenced in a study of blood T cell repertoires in COVID-19. The assay was immunoSEQ multiplex PCR, and TCRdb's table has in-frame clones only and misses some. The repertoire consists of around 380,000 clones, with roughly 77% occurring once and the leading ten covering 0.85% to 1.3%. The sequenced sample consisted of peripheral blood. The receptors stem from a human donor with acute or convalescent COVID-19. The donor label of this sample is uncertain.

The chain employs TRBV12-3 or TRBV12-4 and TRBJ1-6, with TRBD1 matching over 7 bases. V was pared by 4 bases and J by 10 bases, with 4 bases of the junction left unmatched. CDR3 size: 13 residues. The CDR3 here is CASSYRGNSPLHF. CDR3 coding DNA: TGTGCCAGCAGTTACAGGGGTAACTCACCCCTCCACTTT.

V usage is TRBV10-3 and J usage is TRBJ1-2; D is uncertain. The CDR3 covers 15 residues. Germline V gene sequence: CDR1 ENHRY, CDR2 SYGVKD. The germline V and J ends were trimmed by 3 bases and 0 bases, with 11 bases remaining between them. CDR3 DNA sequence: TGTGCCATCAGTGATCTCGTCAGCGCTAACTATGGCTACACCTTC. Its translation is CAISDLVSANYGYTF.

The chain is built from TRBV19 and TRBJ2-5; 7 bases are shared with TRBD1. CDR3 length: 16 amino acids. CDR1 is LNHDA, CDR2 SQIVND, per germline (reference sequence). Germline trimming cut 5 bases from V and 5 bases from J; bases unmatched to any gene: 14. CDR3 in DNA: TGTGCCAGTAGTCCCGACGGTCAGGGGGTGGGGGAGACCCAGTACTTC. Translation gives CASSPDGQGVGETQYF.

The V call is TRBV4-2, the J call TRBJ2-1; 9 bases fit TRBD2. The CDR3 is made up of 15 amino acids. Germline V gene sequence: CDR1 LGHNA, CDR2 YNFKEQ. The junction had 8 bases not matched to a gene; V was cut back by 5 bases and J by 6 bases. CDR3: CASSEGTSWGNEQFF. Written as DNA, the CDR3 is TGTGCCAGCAGCGAAGGGACTAGCTGGGGCAATGAGCAGTTCTTC.

The chain employs TRBV3-1 (or the pseudogene TRBV3-2) and TRBJ1-4, with 9 bases fitting TRBD1. The CDR3 has 15 residues. V dropped 4 bases and J dropped 7; count of bases not matched to a gene: 7. From germline, CDR1 is LGHDT and CDR2 YNNKEL (reference sequence). The CDR3 sequence is CASSRGQGHGEKLFF. CDR3 DNA sequence: TGTGCCAGCAGCCGAGGACAGGGGCATGGTGAAAAACTGTTTTTT.

This clone has a handful of counts. The chain is built from TRBV2 and TRBJ2-7; D is ambiguous. CDR1 is SNHLY, CDR2 FYNNEI, per germline. V was trimmed by 5 bases and J by 2 bases, leaving 10 bases between them. This CDR3 is 13 amino acids long. The CDR3 reads CASSYVGTYEQYF. CDR3 nucleotides: TGTGCCAGCAGTTATGTTGGCACCTACGAGCAGTACTTC.

The chain joins TRBV11-2 to TRBJ1-1, with TRBD1 matching over 9 bases. The J segment lost 4 bases and the V segment lost 1 base, leaving 7 bases of the junction unmatched. The CDR3 consists of 16 residues. Germline V lookup: CDR1 SGHAT, CDR2 FQNNGV. CDR3 in DNA: TGTGCCAGCAGCTTAGCAAGGGGGACAGGGTCCACTGAAGCTTTCTTT. This codes for CASSLARGTGSTEAFF.

This chain links TRBV6-5 with TRBJ2-1, with D perhaps matching TRBD1 (6 bases). The V end was cut by 6 bases, the J end by 8 bases, with 17 bases between. Germline CDR1 MNHEY, CDR2 SVGAGI. CDR3 length equals 14 residues. The CDR3, as DNA: TGTGCCAGCAGGAACAGGGTCCTTAGCCATGAGCAGTTCTTC. Amino acids: CASRNRVLSHEQFF.

The chain's CDR3 is CASSPGLDVEQYF. In DNA form, the CDR3 reads TGTGCCAGCTCACCGGGACTAGATGTCGAGCAGTACTTC. The chain uses TRBV18 and TRBJ2-7, with 8 bases identical to TRBD2. This CDR3 comprises 13 residues. V was pared by 3 bases and J by 6 bases, with 4 bases of the junction left unmatched. Germline V CDR1 and CDR2: KGHSH, LQKENI.

The CDR3 DNA is TGCAGTGCTACCAGGACCCCAGGGAACACCTTC. Amino acids: CSATRTPGNTF. The chain employs TRBV20-1 and TRBJ1-2; a weak D match, TRBD1 (5 bases). V was pared by 4 bases and J by 12 bases, with 15 bases between. The CDR3 runs 11 residues. The germline V gene encodes CDR1 DFQATT and CDR2 SNEGSKA (reference sequence).

This chain connects TRBV4-2 to TRBJ2-1; the match to TRBD2 covers 9 bases. The CDR3 length is 16 residues. With V trimmed by 0 bases and J by 4 bases, 4 bases remained unmatched. Germline V CDR1 and CDR2: LGHNA, YNFKEQ. Here the CDR3 DNA reads TGTGCCAGCAGCCAAGATTTAAGCGGGAGGTACAATGAGCAGTTCTTC. This codes for CASSQDLSGRYNEQFF.

As regards this clone: The same CDR3 is also encoded by other DNA sequences in this sample. The gene calls are TRBV18 and TRBJ1-6, with 11 bases identical to TRBD1. Germline V gene data show CDR1 as KGHSH and CDR2 as LQKENI. J was trimmed by 9 bases and V by 6 bases; bases with no gene match: 4. There are 14 residues in the CDR3. CDR3 sequence reads: CASSPGTGGSPLHF. CDR3 nucleotide sequence: TGTGCCAGCTCCCCCGGGACAGGGGGTTCACCCCTCCACTTT.

The V and J genes are TRBV30 and TRBJ1-2; a weak D match, TRBD1 (5 bases). The CDR3 loop spans 14 amino acids. V lost 2 bases to trimming and J lost 0 bases, with 10 bases between them. The germline V gene encodes CDR1 GTSNPN and CDR2 SVGIG (reference sequence). CDR3 sequence reads: CAWSRQPANYGYTF. CDR3 bases: TGTGCCTGGAGTCGACAGCCAGCTAACTATGGCTACACCTTC.

The J gene is TRBJ2-7, the V gene TRBV27, with TRBD1 matching over 8 bases. CDR1 and CDR2 from the germline V gene are MNHEY and SMNVEV (reference sequence). The CDR3 is 15 residues long. With 6 bases clipped from V and 6 bases from J, the junction kept 13 bases outside the gene matches. CDR3 DNA sequence: TGTGCCAGCAGATACAACCGACAGGGGATAGGCGAGCAGTACTTC. It yields the protein CASRYNRQGIGEQYF.

The genes are TRBV6-5 and TRBJ2-1; 7 nucleotides align to TRBD2. From germline, CDR1 is MNHEY and CDR2 SVGAGI. V trimming: 4 bases; J trimming: 0 bases; junction bases outside the gene matches: 3. The CDR3 spans 15 residues. In nucleotides, the CDR3 is TGTGCCAGCAGTTCCAGCGGGACCTCCTACAATGAGCAGTTCTTC. This encodes CASSSSGTSYNEQFF.

This clone was seen a few times. V gene TRBV19 combines with J gene TRBJ2-1, with 9 bases that match TRBD2. The V and J ends lost 1 base and 7 bases, in that order; junction bases with no gene match: 5. Germline CDR1 LNHDA, CDR2 SQIVND (reference sequence). The CDR3 has 15 amino acids. CDR3 coding DNA: TGTGCCAGTAGTATAGCAGGTAGCGGGGGAAATGAGCAGTTCTTC. Protein product: CASSIAGSGGNEQFF.

This clone was seen once. This chain links TRBV4-2 with TRBJ2-1; 11 nucleotides align to TRBD2. The germline CDR1 and CDR2 sequences are LGHNA and YNFKEQ. The CDR3 extends over 16 amino acids. The ends lost 0 bases at V and 4 bases at J; junction bases unmatched: 2. The CDR3 nucleotides are TGTGCCAGCAGCCAAGAGGCTAGCGGGGGGTACAATGAGCAGTTCTTC. Its translation: CASSQEASGGYNEQFF.

The chain is built from TRBV6-5 and TRBJ1-2; 7 bases map to TRBD1. V shed 7 bases and J 4 bases; nucleotides not matched to a gene: 6. This CDR3 comprises 13 residues. Germline-derived CDR1 and CDR2 are MNHEY and SVGAGI. The CDR3 region is CASTPRQGYGYTF. The CDR3 DNA follows: TGTGCCAGCACACCGAGACAGGGCTATGGCTACACCTTC.

The chain is built from TRBV5-6 and TRBJ1-3, with a weak D call TRBD1 (6 bases). Germline CDR1 is SGHDT and CDR2 is YYEEEE. The germline V and J ends were trimmed by 4 bases and 0 bases, with 23 bases remaining between them. CDR3 length: 19 residues. The CDR3 spells CASSPLMSRGSSSGNTIYF. CDR3 bases: TGTGCCAGCAGCCCCCTTATGTCCAGGGGATCAAGCTCTGGAAACACCATATATTTT.

The chain combines TRBV5-1 with TRBJ1-1; D is perhaps TRBD1 (5 bases). Looked up from germline, CDR1 is SGHRS and CDR2 is YFSETQ. The CDR3 has 13 amino acids. Trimming took 2 bases from V and 8 from J, leaving 13 bases between them. DNA of the CDR3: TGCGCCAGCAGCTTCGAAGGGGCGGGGGAAGCTTTCTTT. The encoded protein is CASSFEGAGEAFF. Looking up the rest from reference TRBV5-1 and TRBJ1-1 gives the full variable domain: KAGVTQTPRYLIKTRGQQVTLSCSPISGHRSVSWYQQTPGQGLQFLFEYFSETQRNKGNFPGRFSGRQFSNSRSEMNVSTLELGDSALYLCASSFEGAGEAFFGQGTRLTVV.

The chain links TRBV7-6 to TRBJ2-3; 8 bases agree with TRBD2. J was trimmed by 0 bases and V by 6 bases; bases with no gene match: 5. The germline CDR1 and CDR2 sequences are SGHVS and FNYEAQ. This CDR3 has 15 residues. The chain's CDR3 is CASRRSGSSTDTQYF. The CDR3 bases are TGTGCCAGCAGAAGGAGCGGGAGTAGCACAGATACGCAGTATTTT.

CDR3 nucleotide sequence: TGTGCCAGCAGTTCGACAGGTCCCGAGGGAACGCAGTATTTT. It translates to CASSSTGPEGTQYF. The chain couples TRBV6-5 to TRBJ2-3; the D gene is possibly TRBD1 (6 bases). The CDR3 consists of 14 residues. V lost 4 bases, J lost 9 bases, and 17 bases lay in between. Per the germline V gene, CDR1 is MNHEY and CDR2 is SVGAGI.

J is TRBJ1-2 and V is TRBV6-1; weak D call: TRBD1 (5 bases). Per germline, CDR1 MNHNS and CDR2 SASEGT. The CDR3 runs 15 residues. V was shortened by 3 bases and J by 0 bases, with 11 bases between the two germline ends. The CDR3 loop reads CASSDRATSNYGYTF. CDR3 coding DNA: TGTGCCAGCAGTGACAGGGCGACCTCTAACTATGGCTACACCTTC.

The chain has TRBV2 and TRBJ1-2; tentative D call: TRBD1 (6 bases). Trimming cost V 4 bases and J 5 bases, with 8 bases left between them. The germline V gene has CDR1 SNHLY and CDR2 FYNNEI. The CDR3 is 12 amino acids. CDR3 sequence (DNA): TGTGCCAGCAGTGCAGGGGTTTATGGCTACACCTTC. Residues: CASSAGVYGYTF. Supplemented by reference TRBV2 and TRBJ1-2, the full variable domain reads EPEVTQTPSHQVTQMGQEVILRCVPISNHLYFYWYRQILGQKVEFLVSFYNNEISEKSEIFDDQFSVERPDGSNFTLKIRSTKLEDSAMYFCASSAGVYGYTFGSGTRLTVV.

The chain combines TRBV2 with TRBJ1-1; 8 positions match TRBD1. CDR1 and CDR2 (germline): SNHLY, FYNNEI. J lost 5 bases, V lost 5 bases, and 7 bases had no gene match. This CDR3 spans 14 amino acids. The DNA for the CDR3 is TGTGCCAGCAGTCTGACAGGGGTCGGGACTGAAGCTTTCTTT. Translation gives CASSLTGVGTEAFF.

The genes are TRBV20-1 and TRBJ2-2; a weak D match, TRBD2 (7 bases). CDR3 length equals 15 residues. Germline V gene sequence: CDR1 DFQATT, CDR2 SNEGSKA (reference sequence). V dropped 3 bases and J dropped 3 bases, with 14 bases sitting between them. CDR3 bases: TGCAGTGCTAGTCCCGGGGGGCGCGACACCGGGGAGCTGTTTTTT. Translation: CSASPGGRDTGELFF.

The rearrangement joins TRBV3-1 (or the pseudogene TRBV3-2) to TRBJ1-1, with 7 bases aligning to TRBD1. The CDR3 extends over 16 amino acids. Germline assignment: CDR1 LGHDT and CDR2 YNNKEL (reference sequence). J gave up 4 bases and V 5 bases, and 13 bases lay outside the gene matches. Written as DNA, the CDR3 is TGTGCCAGCAGCGCAGTCACAGGGGTGTTAGGCACTGAAGCTTTCTTT. Its protein product is CASSAVTGVLGTEAFF.